This entry lists 9 T cell receptor beta chains sequenced from one sample in a study of early T cells in non-severe SARS-CoV-2 infection. TCRdb called the 5' RACE reads again in MiXCR, with one record for every CDR3 protein. The top ten hold around 1.8% of the sample, which has over 50,000 distinct CDR3 sequences, 9.5% to 14% seen once. Sequences were obtained from whole blood. Source of these receptors: an adult who was a healthcare worker with PCR-confirmed SARS-CoV-2 infection or an uninfected control (not recorded which).

This chain links TRBV7-2 with TRBJ2-4; TRBD1 aligns across 8 bases. This CDR3 is 13 amino acids long. Looked up from germline, CDR1 is SGHTA and CDR2 is FQGNSA. The J segment lost 9 bases and the V segment lost 3 bases, leaving 4 bases of the junction unmatched. The CDR3 sequence: CASSFRQGTIQYF. CDR3 DNA sequence: TGTGCCAGCAGCTTCAGACAGGGGACCATTCAGTACTTC.

This clonotype came up many times. CDR3 sequence reads: CASSNTDTQYF. The CDR3 DNA reads TGCGCCAGCAGCAACACAGATACGCAGTATTTT. The chain carries TRBV5-1 and TRBJ2-3; no definite D call. The length of the CDR3 is 11 residues. In germline, CDR1 is SGHRS, CDR2 YFSETQ. Trimming removed 4 bases from V and 2 bases from J, with 2 bases in between.

To note about this clonotype: An end of the junction differs from the germline gene, which may be a read error. The J gene is TRBJ1-1, the V gene TRBV3-1; 10 nucleotides line up with TRBD1. The germline V gene has CDR1 LGHDT and CDR2 YNNKEL (reference sequence). The CDR3 spans 15 residues. The CDR3, as DNA: TGTGCCAGTAGCCAGACAGGGGGCCAGAACACTGAAGCTTTCTTT. Its translation is CASSQTGGQNTEAFF. Full variable domain (outside the CDR3, taken from reference TRBV3-1 and TRBJ1-1): DTAVSQTPKYLVTQMGNDKSIKCEQNLGHDTMYWYKQDSKKFLKIMFSYNNKELIINETVPNRFSPKSPDKAHLNLHINSLELGDSAVYFCASSQTGGQNTEAFFGQGTRLTVV.

This clonotype was observed at least ten times. The chain combines TRBV7-2 with TRBJ2-3, with TRBD1 as a possible D gene (5 bases). This CDR3 comprises 14 residues. CDR1 and CDR2 (germline): SGHTA, FQGNSA. V was shortened by 3 bases and J by 1 base, with 8 bases between the two germline ends. The CDR3 bases are TGTGCCAGCAGCTTTAACAGGCGCACAGATACGCAGTATTTT. Protein sequence: CASSFNRRTDTQYF.

This clonotype was seen many times. The CDR3 DNA is TGTGCCAGCAGTTTAGCCCCTTTCAGGACAGGGAAAGCTGGAAACACCATATATTTT. Protein product: CASSLAPFRTGKAGNTIYF. The chain is built from TRBV27 and TRBJ1-3; 8 bases are shared with TRBD1. V trimming: 2 bases; J trimming: 2 bases; junction bases outside the gene matches: 14. Germline values: CDR1 MNHEY, CDR2 SMNVEV (reference sequence). The length of the CDR3 is 19 residues.

The V gene is TRBV7-2, the J gene TRBJ2-3, with TRBD2 identical over 9 bases. With V trimmed by 6 bases and J by 3 bases, 7 bases remained unmatched. The CDR3 length is 15 residues. From germline, CDR1 is SGHTA and CDR2 FQGNSA. The CDR3 DNA sequence: TGTGCCAGCAGTTACCTAGCGGGGAGGACAGATACGCAGTATTTT. Its protein product is CASSYLAGRTDTQYF.

This clonotype occurred many times. The chain employs TRBV28 and TRBJ1-1, with 7 nucleotides matching TRBD1. V lost 3 bases to trimming and J lost 4 bases; unmatched junction nucleotides: 11. The CDR3 length is 16 residues. Germline CDR1 MDHEN, CDR2 SYDVKM. The CDR3 here is CASSFPLTGLGTEAFF. Here the CDR3 DNA reads TGTGCCAGCAGTTTTCCTCTGACAGGGTTAGGCACTGAAGCTTTCTTT.

This clonotype was recorded many times. DNA for the CDR3: TGTGCCAGCAGCTTAACGACCCCTCAGCCGACACCGAGACGAGTAAATGAGCAGTTCTTC. The encoded protein is CASSLTTPQPTPRRVNEQFF. The chain employs TRBV11-2 and TRBJ2-1; the D is unclear. Per germline, CDR1 SGHAT and CDR2 FQNNGV. There are 20 residues in the CDR3. Trimming cost V 2 bases and J 7 bases, with 30 bases left between them.

The chain joins TRBV11-2 to TRBJ2-5; 8 bases match TRBD1. The germline CDR1 and CDR2 sequences are SGHAT and FQNNGV. Trimming removed 4 bases from V and 3 bases from J; junction bases left unmatched: 13. CDR3 size: 17 residues. This CDR3 reads CASSSGFYQGAKETQYF. The CDR3 coding sequence is TGTGCCAGCAGCTCCGGGTTCTATCAGGGGGCGAAAGAGACCCAGTACTTC.